This T cell receptor (beta chain) was observed in a study of blood T cell repertoires in COVID-19 (dated by TCRdb to 2020 to 2021). About the full investigation: The collaborator samples originated in the United States, Italy and Spain and spanned the acute and convalescent phases of COVID-19. The material from the prospective study consisted of cDNA or gDNA derived from T cells, B-cell-depleted T cells, or PBMCs. The dataset comprised deeply sampled blood TCRbeta repertoires from subjects exposed to, actively infected with, or recovered from COVID-19. The repertoires were released in a freely available public database meant as a resource for research on the immune response to SARS-CoV-2. Samples came from the ongoing ImmuneRACE study (first 160 participants) plus 1,254 subjects from 6 global collaborators. Sample metadata almost always included a de-identified subject ID, COVID-19 status, age in years and sex. HLA class I and class II types, where available, came from metadata supplied by the sample provider rather than from assay-based typing.

Points the paper makes about the study in general: The amount of clinical and demographic metadata varied by source and participant and was provided uncurated.

TCRbeta CDR3 regions were amplified from genomic DNA using the immunoSEQ Assay, a bias-controlled multiplex PCR. The original pipeline was this. The number of nucleated cells in each sample was estimated by amplification of reference gene primers within the assay. To quantify the absolute abundance of each unique TCRbeta CDR3 rearrangement, sequence reads were collapsed and filtered. For each sample, productive Simpson clonality was calculated as the square root of Simpson's diversity index across productive rearrangements. TCRdb retrieved this table from immuneACCESS and kept in-frame rearrangements only. Not all clones are present; in checked studies, unresolved V genes account for under half, and no reason is known for the remainder. V, J and clone size are taken as reported in that table, and D and trimming were inferred from the DNA itself. In this sample the table shows about 340,000 clones, 80% to 95% of which occur a single time. The ten most abundant clones make up about 18% of the sample.

Participants in the prospective study were enrolled through a virtual design, were aged about 18 to 90 years, and lived in under 25 United States geographic areas. In the prospective study, participants were assigned to cohorts based on the clinical history participants reported in a screening survey and a study questionnaire. For ImmuneRACE Cohort 3, a participant was defined as recovered based on two consecutive negative NP/OP PCR tests, clearance by a healthcare professional, or resolution of symptoms. Mobile phlebotomists in the prospective study collected whole blood, serum and a nasopharyngeal or oropharyngeal swab from every participant. Prospective study participants could optionally give additional blood draws and questionnaires over an approximately 2-month period. Before DNA extraction, prospective study blood samples were shipped either frozen or at room temperature. Note on this clone: The clone's antigen remains unknown. No quality values exist for individual bases; no much larger clone is one base distant.

Between the V and J ends, shortened by 4 bases and 10 bases respectively, the junction contains 11 bases. Its CDR3 holds 12 amino acids, cysteine through phenylalanine. CDR3 DNA is the only sequence kept; it has 36 bases, read in frame from the first base. In the germline V gene, CDR1 corresponds to MNHEY and CDR2 to SVGEGT. Input material: PBMCs or T cells enriched from blood (not recorded which). The chain is made from TRBV6-2 or TRBV6-3 and TRBJ2-1; the D gene lacks a confident call. The TCR was taken from a woman aged 25 to 39 who had recovered from COVID-19. The CDR3 reads as follows: CASSLHPGEQFF. Here is the DNA: TGTGCCAGCAGTTTACATCCCGGGGAGCAGTTCTTC.